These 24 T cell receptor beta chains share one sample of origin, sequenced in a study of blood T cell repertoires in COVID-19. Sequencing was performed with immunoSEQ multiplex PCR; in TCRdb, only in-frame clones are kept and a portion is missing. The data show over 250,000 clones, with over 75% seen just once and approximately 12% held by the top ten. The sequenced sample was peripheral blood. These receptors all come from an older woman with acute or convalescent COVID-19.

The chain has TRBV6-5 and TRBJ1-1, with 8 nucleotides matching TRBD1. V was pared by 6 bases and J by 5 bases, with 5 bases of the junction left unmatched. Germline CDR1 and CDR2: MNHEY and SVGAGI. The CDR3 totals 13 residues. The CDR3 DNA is TGTGCCAGCAGGACAGGGGTTGGTACTGAAGCTTTCTTT. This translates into CASRTGVGTEAFF.

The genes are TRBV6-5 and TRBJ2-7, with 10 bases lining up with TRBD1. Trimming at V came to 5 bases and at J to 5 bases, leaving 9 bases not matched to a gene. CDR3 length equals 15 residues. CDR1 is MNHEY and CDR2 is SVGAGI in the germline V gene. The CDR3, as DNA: TGTGCCAGCAGTCGCGAACGGGACAGGGGACACGAGCAGTACTTC. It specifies CASSRERDRGHEQYF.

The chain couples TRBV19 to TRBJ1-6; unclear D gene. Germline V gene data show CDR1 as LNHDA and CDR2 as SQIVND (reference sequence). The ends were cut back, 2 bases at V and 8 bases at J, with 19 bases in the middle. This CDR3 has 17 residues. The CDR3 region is CASSIYRVGGNDSPLHF. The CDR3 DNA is TGTGCCAGTAGTATATACCGGGTCGGTGGAAATGATTCACCCCTCCACTTT.

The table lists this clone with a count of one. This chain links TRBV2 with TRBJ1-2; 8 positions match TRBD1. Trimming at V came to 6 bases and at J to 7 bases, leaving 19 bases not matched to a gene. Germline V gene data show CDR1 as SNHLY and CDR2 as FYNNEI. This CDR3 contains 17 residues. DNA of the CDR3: TGTGCCAGCAGACGGGGTCAGGGGGCGAGCAGGGGCGGTGGCTACACCTTC. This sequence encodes CASRRGQGASRGGGYTF.

As DNA, the CDR3 is TGTGCCAGCAGCCTCAGGACAGGGAACACTGAAGCTTTCTTT. This translates into CASSLRTGNTEAFF. V and J are TRBV11-3 and TRBJ1-1; 7 nucleotides align to TRBD1. With V trimmed by 5 bases and J by 1 base, 4 bases remained unmatched. Germline V gives CDR1 SGHNT, CDR2 YENEEA. The CDR3 totals 14 residues.

DNA for the CDR3: TGTGCCAGCAGCTTGGGACAGGGGCTATACTACGAGCAGTACTTC. Translation gives CASSLGQGLYYEQYF. J is TRBJ2-7 and V is TRBV7-2; 10 bases are a match to TRBD1. This CDR3 is built from 15 residues. CDR1 is SGHTA and CDR2 is FQGNSA in the germline V gene. V shed 3 bases and J 3 bases; nucleotides not matched to a gene: 5.

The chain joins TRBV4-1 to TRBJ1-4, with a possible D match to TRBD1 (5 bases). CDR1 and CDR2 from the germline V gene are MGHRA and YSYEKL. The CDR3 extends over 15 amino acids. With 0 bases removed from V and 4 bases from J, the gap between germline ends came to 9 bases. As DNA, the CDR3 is TGCGCCAGCAGCCAAGATCCGGGGGTTAATGAAAAACTGTTTTTT. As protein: CASSQDPGVNEKLFF.

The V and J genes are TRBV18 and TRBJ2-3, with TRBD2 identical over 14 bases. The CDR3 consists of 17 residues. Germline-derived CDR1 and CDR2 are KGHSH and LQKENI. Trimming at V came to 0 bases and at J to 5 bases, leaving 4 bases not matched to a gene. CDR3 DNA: TGTGCCAGCTCACCACCGACTAGCGGGGGGGGCAGAGATACGCAGTATTTT. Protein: CASSPPTSGGGRDTQYF.

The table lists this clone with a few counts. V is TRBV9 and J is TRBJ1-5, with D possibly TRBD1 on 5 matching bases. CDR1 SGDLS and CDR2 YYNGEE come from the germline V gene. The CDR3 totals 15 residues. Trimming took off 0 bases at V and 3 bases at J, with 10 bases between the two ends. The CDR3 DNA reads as TGTGCCAGCAGCGTAGATGCCAGGGTCAATCAGCCCCAGCATTTT. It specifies CASSVDARVNQPQHF.

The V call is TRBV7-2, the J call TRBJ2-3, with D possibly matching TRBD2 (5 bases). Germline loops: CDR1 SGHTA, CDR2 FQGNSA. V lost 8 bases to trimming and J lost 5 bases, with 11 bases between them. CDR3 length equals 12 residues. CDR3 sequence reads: CASGSGGDTQYF. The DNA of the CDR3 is TGTGCCAGCGGGAGCGGCGGAGATACGCAGTATTTT.

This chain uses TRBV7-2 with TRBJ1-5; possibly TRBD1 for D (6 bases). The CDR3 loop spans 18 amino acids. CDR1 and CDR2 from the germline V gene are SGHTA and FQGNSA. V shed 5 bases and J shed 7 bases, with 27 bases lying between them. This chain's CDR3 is CASSLRGGRGGIRQPQHF. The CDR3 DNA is TGTGCCAGCAGCCTGAGGGGGGGAAGAGGAGGGATTAGACAGCCCCAGCATTTT.

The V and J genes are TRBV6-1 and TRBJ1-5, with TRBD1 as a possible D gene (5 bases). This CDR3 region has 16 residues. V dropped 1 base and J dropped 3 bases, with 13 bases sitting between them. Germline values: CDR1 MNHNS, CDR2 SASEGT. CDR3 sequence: CASSEGWGSSNQPQHF. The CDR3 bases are TGTGCCAGCAGTGAAGGGTGGGGCTCCTCCAATCAGCCCCAGCATTTT.

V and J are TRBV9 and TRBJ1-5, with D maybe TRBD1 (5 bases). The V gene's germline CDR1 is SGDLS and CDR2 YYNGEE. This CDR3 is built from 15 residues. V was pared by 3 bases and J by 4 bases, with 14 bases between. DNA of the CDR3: TGTGCCAGCAGCGAGGCCGGGGGGAGTAATCAGCCCCAGCATTTT. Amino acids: CASSEAGGSNQPQHF.

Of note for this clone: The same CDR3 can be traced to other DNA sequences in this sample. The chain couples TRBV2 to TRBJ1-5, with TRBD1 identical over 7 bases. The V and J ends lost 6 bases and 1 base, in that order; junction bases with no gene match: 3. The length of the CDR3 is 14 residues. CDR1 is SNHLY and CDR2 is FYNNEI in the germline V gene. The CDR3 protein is CASSGTASNQPQHF. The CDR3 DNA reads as TGTGCCAGCAGCGGGACAGCGAGCAATCAGCCCCAGCATTTT.

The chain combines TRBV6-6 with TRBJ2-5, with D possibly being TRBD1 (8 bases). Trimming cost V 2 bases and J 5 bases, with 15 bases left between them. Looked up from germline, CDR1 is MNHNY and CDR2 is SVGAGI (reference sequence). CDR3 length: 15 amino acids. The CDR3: CASSYRVQGGETQYF. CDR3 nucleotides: TGTGCCAGCAGTTACCGCGTACAGGGGGGGGAGACCCAGTACTTC.

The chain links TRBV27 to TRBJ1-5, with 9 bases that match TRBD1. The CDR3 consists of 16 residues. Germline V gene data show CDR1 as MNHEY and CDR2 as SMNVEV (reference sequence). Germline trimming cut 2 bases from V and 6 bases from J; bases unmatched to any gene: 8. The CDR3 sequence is CASSLGARDRAQPQHF. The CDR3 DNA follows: TGTGCCAGCAGTTTAGGGGCCCGGGACAGGGCTCAGCCCCAGCATTTT.

CDR3 sequence: CASSPRGSYGYTF. In DNA, the CDR3 is TGTGCCAGCAGCCCTAGGGGGAGCTATGGCTACACCTTC. V and J are TRBV12-3 or TRBV12-4 and TRBJ1-2; weak D call: TRBD1 (6 bases). Trimming cost V 6 bases and J 4 bases, with 12 bases left between them. The CDR3 is 13 residues long.

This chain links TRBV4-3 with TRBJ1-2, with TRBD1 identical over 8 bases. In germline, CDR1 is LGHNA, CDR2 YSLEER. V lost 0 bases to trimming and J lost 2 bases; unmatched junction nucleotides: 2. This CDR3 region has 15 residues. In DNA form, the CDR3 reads TGCGCCAGCAGCCAAGACGCAGGGGGCAACTATGGCTACACCTTC. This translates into CASSQDAGGNYGYTF.

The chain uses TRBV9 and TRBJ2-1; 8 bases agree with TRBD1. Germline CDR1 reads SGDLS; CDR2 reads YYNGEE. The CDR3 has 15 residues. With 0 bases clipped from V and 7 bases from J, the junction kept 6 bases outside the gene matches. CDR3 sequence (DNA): TGTGCCAGCAGCGTAGAGCGCAGGGGGCAAAATGAGCAGTTCTTC. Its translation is CASSVERRGQNEQFF.

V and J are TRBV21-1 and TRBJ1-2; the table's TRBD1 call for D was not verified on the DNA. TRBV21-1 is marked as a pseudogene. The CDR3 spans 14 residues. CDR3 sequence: CASSGAAGENGYTF. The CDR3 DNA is TGTGCCAGCAGCGGAGCCGCAGGGGAAAATGGCTACACCTTC.

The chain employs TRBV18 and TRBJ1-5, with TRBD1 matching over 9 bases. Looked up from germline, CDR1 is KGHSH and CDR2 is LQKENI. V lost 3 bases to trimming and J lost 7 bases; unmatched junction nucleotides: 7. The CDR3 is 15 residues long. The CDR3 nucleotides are TGTGCCAGCTCACCGTCCCGGGACAGGGTACAGCCCCAGCATTTT. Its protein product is CASSPSRDRVQPQHF.

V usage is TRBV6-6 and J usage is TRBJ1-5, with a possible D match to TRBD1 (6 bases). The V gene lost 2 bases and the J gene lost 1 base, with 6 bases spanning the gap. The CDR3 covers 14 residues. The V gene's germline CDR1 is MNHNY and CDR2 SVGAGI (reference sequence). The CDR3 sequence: CASSYQGSNQPQHF. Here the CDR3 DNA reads TGTGCCAGCAGTTACCAGGGGAGCAATCAGCCCCAGCATTTT.

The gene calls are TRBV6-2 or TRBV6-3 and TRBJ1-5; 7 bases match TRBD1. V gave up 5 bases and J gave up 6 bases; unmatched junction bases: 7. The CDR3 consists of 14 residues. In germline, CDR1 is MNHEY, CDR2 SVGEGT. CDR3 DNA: TGTGCCAGCAGTAGATCAGGGGGAGGTCAGCCCCAGCATTTT. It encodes CASSRSGGGQPQHF.

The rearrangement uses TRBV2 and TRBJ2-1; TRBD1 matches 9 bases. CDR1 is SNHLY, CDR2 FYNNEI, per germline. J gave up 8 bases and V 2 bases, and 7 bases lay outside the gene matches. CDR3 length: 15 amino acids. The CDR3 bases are TGTGCCAGCAGTGAATTGCGGACAGGGGAGGATGAGCAGTTCTTC. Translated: CASSELRTGEDEQFF.